The clone carrying this T cell receptor (beta chain) is deemed medium-sized. This beta chain appears as a stray read in a library generated for alpha chains; its size is not informative. This CDR3 comprises 15 residues. V was clipped by 0 bases and J by 4 bases, with 13 bases between them. Germline loops: CDR1 SGHRS, CDR2 YFSETQ. Follow-up blood was drawn about 14 weeks, roughly three months, after antiretroviral therapy began. Whole blood was used without fractionation, so all unsorted peripheral T cells were included. These data are taken from a study of HIV-infected patients and healthy controls. cDNA was made from 400 to 500 ng RNA using alpha and beta constant primers. Alpha and beta chain libraries were made separately by chain-specific third strand synthesis with multiplexing indices. TCRdb ran MiXCR on the 5' RACE reads and lists one entry per CDR3 protein. The sample lists about 8,000 distinct CDR3 sequences; around 6.7% were seen once.

The chain carries TRBV5-1 and TRBJ1-2; possible D gene TRBD1, 5 bases. The source material was blood, sampled during antiretroviral therapy. This TCR was sampled from an adult with HIV infection. The CDR3 is CASSLEFQGPYGYTF. The CDR3 bases are TGCGCCAGCAGCTTGGAATTCCAGGGCCCCTATGGCTACACCTTC. The entire variable domain, with the rest obtained from reference TRBV5-1 and TRBJ1-2, is as follows: KAGVTQTPRYLIKTRGQQVTLSCSPISGHRSVSWYQQTPGQGLQFLFEYFSETQRNKGNFPGRFSGRQFSNSRSEMNVSTLELGDSALYLCASSLEFQGPYGYTFGSGTRLTVV.